The source of this T cell receptor beta chain is a study of cytomegalovirus exposure and HLA in healthy donors. Whole-study findings and limits: A later analysis by the authors found several of the most significant clusters apparently linked to common viral pathogens.

The CDR3 covers 16 residues. V lost 4 bases to trimming and J lost 8 bases; unmatched junction nucleotides: 13. Germline V gene data show CDR1 as LNHDA and CDR2 as SQIVND (reference sequence). Amplification used 60 Vbeta primers and 13 Jbeta primers. Assay: immunoSEQ multiplex PCR; the TCRdb copy retains only in-frame clones and omits some. The profile covers roughly 190,000 clones, with roughly 75% appearing a single time and approximately 5% taken by the ten largest. This clone was seen more than once but under ten times. Antigen unknown. This TCR derives from a man aged 30-40 years in good health and CMV-seropositive. The sequenced sample was PBMCs. The gene calls are TRBV19 and TRBJ1-2; 10 nucleotides align to TRBD1. The CDR3 protein is CASSRPRTGGFYGYTF. The CDR3 DNA reads as TGTGCCAGTAGTAGACCTCGGACAGGGGGATTCTACGGCTACACCTTC.